This entry lists 15 T cell receptor beta chains sequenced from one sample in a study of cytomegalovirus exposure and HLA in healthy donors. PCR used 60 Vbeta primers and 13 Jbeta primers. The data were produced by immunoSEQ multiplex PCR, yet TCRdb's version contains in-frame clones alone and is incomplete. The top ten clones hold under 4.5% of a sample with around 95,000 clones, about four fifths of them seen once. Specimen: PBMCs. The receptor set was obtained from a female donor in good health and CMV-seropositive.

This sequence joins TRBV5-1 and TRBJ1-1; TRBD1 aligns across 8 bases. The CDR3 is 17 residues long. Germline V gene sequence: CDR1 SGHRS, CDR2 YFSETQ. The V and J ends lost 4 bases and 0 bases, in that order; junction bases with no gene match: 11. This chain's CDR3 is CASSPSRTGGLNTEAFF. The CDR3 DNA follows: TGCGCCAGCAGCCCGTCAAGAACAGGGGGACTGAACACTGAAGCTTTCTTT.

V gene TRBV11-2 combines with J gene TRBJ2-1; 10 nucleotides line up with TRBD2. The CDR3 is 16 amino acids. With V trimmed by 5 bases and J by 8 bases, 12 bases remained unmatched. Germline-derived CDR1 and CDR2 are SGHAT and FQNNGV. CDR3 loop: CASSRVQRGGLYEQFF. The CDR3 nucleotides are TGTGCCAGCAGCAGAGTCCAGCGGGGGGGCCTCTATGAGCAGTTCTTC. Filled out from reference TRBV11-2 and TRBJ2-1, the complete variable domain reads EAGVAQSPRYKIIEKRQSVAFWCNPISGHATLYWYQQILGQGPKLLIQFQNNGVVDDSQLPKDRFSAERLKGVDSTLKIQPAKLEDSAVYLCASSRVQRGGLYEQFFGPGTRLTVL.

The rearrangement joins TRBV2 to TRBJ1-1, with D perhaps matching TRBD1 (6 bases). The CDR3 sequence is 14 residues long. The germline CDR1 and CDR2 sequences are SNHLY and FYNNEI. The V gene lost 7 bases and the J gene lost 0 bases, with 12 bases spanning the gap. Here the CDR3 reads CASTQTGLNTEAFF. CDR3 DNA sequence: TGTGCCAGCACTCAGACAGGCTTGAACACTGAAGCTTTCTTT.

This clone has just a few counts. The chain has TRBV19 and TRBJ1-1, with TRBD1 matching over 8 bases. V dropped 5 bases and J dropped 4; count of bases not matched to a gene: 9. The CDR3 is 15 amino acids. CDR1 is LNHDA, CDR2 SQIVND, per germline (reference sequence). Here the CDR3 DNA reads TGTGCCAGTAGTGGGGCAGGGGGCGAAAGCACTGAAGCTTTCTTT. Its protein product is CASSGAGGESTEAFF.

J is TRBJ1-4 and V is TRBV30, with D possibly TRBD1 on 6 matching bases. V lost 2 bases, J lost 7 bases, and 17 bases lay in between. Germline CDR1 GTSNPN, CDR2 SVGIG (reference sequence). The CDR3 consists of 15 residues. The CDR3 coding sequence is TGTGCCTGGAGTAAAAGAGGCCCAGGGGTTGAAAAACTGTTTTTT. Its protein is CAWSKRGPGVEKLFF.

The rearrangement joins TRBV11-2 to TRBJ1-4; no firm D call. CDR3 length: 11 amino acids. Between the trimmed V and J ends, which lost 5 bases and 5 bases, there was a span of 3 bases. The germline V gene encodes CDR1 SGHAT and CDR2 FQNNGV. The CDR3 reads CASSPNEKLFF. The DNA for the CDR3 is TGTGCCAGCAGCCCGAATGAAAAACTGTTTTTT. The whole variable domain, filled in from reference TRBV11-2 and TRBJ1-4, reads EAGVAQSPRYKIIEKRQSVAFWCNPISGHATLYWYQQILGQGPKLLIQFQNNGVVDDSQLPKDRFSAERLKGVDSTLKIQPAKLEDSAVYLCASSPNEKLFFGSGTQLSVL.

J is TRBJ1-5 and V is TRBV19, with a tentative D call TRBD1 (6 bases). V was trimmed by 5 bases and J by 5 bases, leaving 13 bases between them. Germline values: CDR1 LNHDA, CDR2 SQIVND (reference sequence). The CDR3 has 14 residues. CDR3 region: CASSSTGSYQPQHF. The CDR3 DNA is TGTGCCAGTAGTTCCACAGGGAGTTATCAGCCCCAGCATTTT.

The chain carries TRBV4-1 and TRBJ2-1; 11 bases are a match to TRBD1. The CDR3 runs 16 residues. V was clipped by 7 bases and J by 5 bases; unmatched bases: 10. In germline, CDR1 is MGHRA, CDR2 YSYEKL. The CDR3 nucleotides are TGCGCCAGCACCCTGAGGACAGGGGGCATTAACAATGAGCAGTTCTTC. Its translation: CASTLRTGGINNEQFF.

The V and J genes are TRBV7-9 and TRBJ1-1; D remains unclear. The CDR3 length is 16 residues. Germline lookup yields CDR1 SEHNR and CDR2 FQNEAQ (reference sequence). V lost 0 bases and J lost 0, with 11 bases in between. Here the CDR3 reads CASSLAVTQMNTEAFF. The CDR3 nucleotides read TGTGCCAGCAGCTTAGCCGTGACACAGATGAACACTGAAGCTTTCTTT.

J is TRBJ2-7 and V is TRBV6-4; TRBD2 is a possible D gene (6 bases). The CDR3 has 14 amino acids. Germline values: CDR1 MRHNA, CDR2 SNTAGT. V dropped 8 bases and J dropped 4 bases, with 18 bases sitting between them. The CDR3 protein is CASGEREAKYEQYF. The CDR3 bases are TGTGCCAGCGGAGAGAGGGAGGCTAAGTACGAGCAGTACTTC.

A note on this clone: At one boundary the junction diverges from the germline segment, which might be a read error. CDR3 bases: TGTGCCAGCAGCTCCCGCGCGGCCTACTTT. Protein sequence: CASSSRAAYF. J is TRBJ1-1 and V is TRBV7-9; D gene unclear. CDR3 size: 10 residues. Germline CDR1 SEHNR, CDR2 FQNEAQ (reference sequence).

The rearrangement links TRBV19 to TRBJ2-7; 8 positions match TRBD2. The trim removed 5 bases at V and 7 bases at J, leaving 10 bases unmatched. The germline gives CDR1 LNHDA, CDR2 SQIVND (reference sequence). The CDR3 length is 14 residues. CDR3 nucleotides: TGTGCCAGTAGTCAGGGGACTAGTCCGGGGGAGCAGTACTTC. Encoded protein: CASSQGTSPGEQYF.

The chain has TRBV6-1 and TRBJ2-7, with TRBD1 matching over 8 bases. The length of the CDR3 is 13 residues. The V segment lost 6 bases and the J segment 3 bases; nucleotides outside the gene matches: 4. Germline CDR1 is MNHNS and CDR2 is SASEGT. CDR3 DNA sequence: TGTGCCAGCAGGCAAACAGGGGGCTACGAGCAGTACTTC. Amino acids: CASRQTGGYEQYF.

The gene calls are TRBV18 and TRBJ2-7; 9 nucleotides match TRBD1. The CDR3 totals 14 residues. V shed 2 bases and J 3 bases; nucleotides not matched to a gene: 2. Per the germline V gene, CDR1 is KGHSH and CDR2 is LQKENI. The CDR3 spells CASSPMDRGYEQYF. The CDR3, as DNA: TGTGCCAGCTCACCAATGGACAGGGGCTACGAGCAGTACTTC.

J is TRBJ1-1 and V is TRBV5-1, with TRBD1 identical over 8 bases. With 0 bases clipped from V and 3 bases from J, the junction kept 4 bases outside the gene matches. The CDR3 spans 15 residues. The germline CDR1 and CDR2 sequences are SGHRS and YFSETQ. CDR3 DNA: TGCGCCAGCAGCTTGGGCAGGGGGCTGCACACTGAAGCTTTCTTT. This codes for CASSLGRGLHTEAFF.